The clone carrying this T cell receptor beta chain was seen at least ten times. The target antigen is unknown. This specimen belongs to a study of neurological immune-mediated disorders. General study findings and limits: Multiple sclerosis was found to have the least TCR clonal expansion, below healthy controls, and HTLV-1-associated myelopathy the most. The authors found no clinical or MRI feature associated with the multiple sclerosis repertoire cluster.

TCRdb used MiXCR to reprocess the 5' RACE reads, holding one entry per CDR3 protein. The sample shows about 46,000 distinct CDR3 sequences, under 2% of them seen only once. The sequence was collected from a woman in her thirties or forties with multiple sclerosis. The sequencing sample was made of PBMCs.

CDR3 in amino acids: CASSPDRGRTYEQYF. The CDR3 DNA reads as TGCGCCAGCAGCCCTGACAGGGGGCGAACCTACGAGCAGTACTTC. The V gene is TRBV5-1, the J gene TRBJ2-7, with TRBD1 matching 10 bases. V lost 4 bases, J lost 2 bases, and 6 bases stayed unmatched. The CDR3 has 15 residues. CDR1 is SGHRS and CDR2 is YFSETQ in the germline V gene.